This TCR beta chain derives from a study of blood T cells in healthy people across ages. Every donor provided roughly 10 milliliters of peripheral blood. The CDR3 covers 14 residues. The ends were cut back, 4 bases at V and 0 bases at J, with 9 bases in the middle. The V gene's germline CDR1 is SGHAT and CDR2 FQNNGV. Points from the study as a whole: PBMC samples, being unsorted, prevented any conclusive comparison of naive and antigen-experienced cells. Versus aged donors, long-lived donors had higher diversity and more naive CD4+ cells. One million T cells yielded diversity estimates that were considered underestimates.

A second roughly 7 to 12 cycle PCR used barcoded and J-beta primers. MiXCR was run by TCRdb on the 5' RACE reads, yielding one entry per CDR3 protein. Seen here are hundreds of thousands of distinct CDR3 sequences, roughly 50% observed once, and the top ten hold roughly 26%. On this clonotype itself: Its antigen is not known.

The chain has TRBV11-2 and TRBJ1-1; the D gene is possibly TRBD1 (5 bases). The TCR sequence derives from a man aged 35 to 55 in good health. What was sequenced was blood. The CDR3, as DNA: TGTGCCAGCAGCTCTCCGACAGTGAACACTGAAGCTTTCTTT. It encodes CASSSPTVNTEAFF.